The rows below give T cell receptor beta chains drawn from one sample of a study of CD8 T cells in ankylosing spondylitis. MiXCR, run by TCRdb on the 5' RACE reads, gives a single entry per CDR3 protein. The profile shows about 140,000 distinct CDR3 sequences, roughly a third of them singletons. Sequencing input: synovial fluid, either unsorted or a sorted T cell fraction (not recorded which). The source of these receptors is a male donor with ankylosing spondylitis. Each CDR3 is given with its conserved first and last residue. D genes are given only for firm matches. A clone size is listed for some rows: how often the clone was seen (once, few, many), or a class if it is expanded.

j_gene: TRBJ2-1; v_gene: TRBV7-2; abundance: NA; d_gene: NA; CDR3nt: TGTGCCAGCAGCTTGAGTACGCAGCACAATGAGCAGTTCTTC; CDR3aa: CASSLSTQHNEQFF
j_gene: TRBJ2-3; v_gene: TRBV7-2; abundance: NA; d_gene: NA; CDR3nt: TGTGCCAGCAGCTTAGAACCCCGGGGCACAGATACGCAGTATTTT; CDR3aa: CASSLEPRGTDTQYF
j_gene: TRBJ2-1; v_gene: TRBV12-3/TRBV12-4; abundance: many; d_gene: NA; CDR3nt: TGTGCCAGCAGTCCTCGACACCCGAGCAATGAGCAGTTCTTC; CDR3aa: CASSPRHPSNEQFF
j_gene: TRBJ1-1; v_gene: TRBV29-1; abundance: NA; d_gene: TRBD1; CDR3nt: TGCAGCGGGGGGACAGCCTTTGGGACTGAAGCTTTCTTT; CDR3aa: CSGGTAFGTEAFF
j_gene: TRBJ2-7; v_gene: TRBV15; abundance: many; d_gene: NA; CDR3nt: TGTGCCACCAGCCGGGACTTGTACGAGCAGTACTTC; CDR3aa: CATSRDLYEQYF
j_gene: TRBJ1-1; v_gene: TRBV7-3; abundance: NA; d_gene: TRBD1; CDR3nt: TGTGCCAGCAGTCCATACCGGGACAGTGCTGAAGCTTTCTTT; CDR3aa: CASSPYRDSAEAFF
j_gene: TRBJ2-2; v_gene: TRBV20-1; abundance: NA; d_gene: NA; CDR3nt: TGCTGTGCTAGAGATTGGGCTAGTGGATCGAACACCGGGGAGCTGTTTTTT; CDR3aa: CCARDWASGSNTGELFF
j_gene: TRBJ2-1; v_gene: TRBV2; abundance: many; d_gene: NA; CDR3nt: TGTGCCAGCAGTGGGAGTTACGGGCAGTTCTTC; CDR3aa: CASSGSYGQFF
j_gene: TRBJ2-3; v_gene: TRBV2; abundance: NA; d_gene: NA; CDR3nt: TGTGCCAGCAGTGGGTCTAGTAGGTCAGATACGCAGTATTTT; CDR3aa: CASSGSSRSDTQYF
j_gene: TRBJ2-1; v_gene: TRBV13; abundance: NA; d_gene: NA; CDR3nt: TGTGCCAGCAGCCCATCCGTACAGATTTACAATGAGCAGTTCTTC; CDR3aa: CASSPSVQIYNEQFF
j_gene: TRBJ1-1; v_gene: TRBV7-9; abundance: few; d_gene: TRBD1; CDR3nt: TGTGCCAGCAGCTCGGGACAGGGGGCAAACACTGAAGCTTTCTTT; CDR3aa: CASSSGQGANTEAFF
j_gene: TRBJ1-1; v_gene: TRBV12-3/TRBV12-4; abundance: many; d_gene: TRBD1; CDR3nt: TGTGCCAGCATCTCGGGACAGGGAATTGAAGCTTTCTTT; CDR3aa: CASISGQGIEAFF
j_gene: TRBJ1-1; v_gene: TRBV6-5; abundance: few; d_gene: NA; CDR3nt: TGTGCCAGCAGTTACCGGGGGGGTGCTGAAGCTTTCTTT; CDR3aa: CASSYRGGAEAFF
j_gene: TRBJ2-2; v_gene: TRBV9; abundance: NA; d_gene: NA; CDR3nt: TGTGCCAGCAGCGTAGAGAGAGGCGGCACCGGGGAGCTGTTTTTT; CDR3aa: CASSVERGGTGELFF
j_gene: TRBJ2-7; v_gene: TRBV5-1; abundance: many; d_gene: NA; CDR3nt: TGCGCCAGCAGCTTGGAATCCCTCCTCGGCGAGCAGTACTTC; CDR3aa: CASSLESLLGEQYF
j_gene: TRBJ2-2; v_gene: TRBV20-1; abundance: once; d_gene: TRBD1; CDR3nt: TGCAGTGCTACTGGACAGGGGGCGCGGGGCACCGGGGAGCTGTTTTTT; CDR3aa: CSATGQGARGTGELFF